These T cell receptor beta chains were read from a single sample in a study of T cell responses to AZD1222 COVID-19 vaccine. The data were produced by immunoSEQ multiplex PCR, yet TCRdb's version contains in-frame clones alone and is incomplete. The sample holds about 130,000 clones, around 90% seen once. Here the sequenced sample was peripheral blood, taken on day 0 of AZD1222 vaccination. These receptors came from an adult in good health. The conserved cysteine and the conserved F or W are not part of the CDR3 here. Size is stated for part of the rows, as once, few or many counts, or as a class when the clone is expanded.

TRBV12-3/TRBV12-4	TRBJ1-1	.	ASSLGTEIEAF
TRBV6-2/TRBV6-3	TRBJ2-1	.	ASSYSFRGEQF
TRBV20-1	TRBJ1-2	.	SASSGPYGYT
TRBV10-3	TRBJ1-2	.	AITRGGAKDGYT
TRBV11-2	TRBJ1-3	.	ASTTSDRTGNTIY
TRBV6-2/TRBV6-3	TRBJ2-2	.	ASSGQRNTGELF
TRBV28	TRBJ2-1	.	ASSLNRGYSYNEQF
TRBV7-9	TRBJ2-5	.	ASSFLGRGETQY
TRBV5-1	TRBJ2-3	.	ASSDTSGGDTQY
TRBV6-5	TRBJ1-6	.	ASSYGDKYNSPLH
TRBV5-1	TRBJ1-2	.	ASSSTGFGGYT
TRBV5-4	TRBJ2-3	.	ASSLLLGEGDTQY
TRBV24-1	TRBJ2-3	.	ATSDPNRVRDTQY
TRBV7-3	TRBJ2-3	once	ASSRQGELDTQY
TRBV12-5	TRBJ2-3	.	ASGLGSGDTQY
TRBV6-5	TRBJ2-7	.	ASQTKGLGSYEQY
TRBV3-1/TRBV3-2	TRBJ1-2	few	ASSQEWGVHGYT
TRBV3-1/TRBV3-2	TRBJ2-1	.	ASSQGTSGRYNEQF
TRBV19	TRBJ1-4	.	ASSIPYGSATNEKLF
TRBV24-1	TRBJ1-2	.	ATSDPTGLGYGYT
TRBV7-2	TRBJ1-2	.	ASSADRSNYGYT
TRBV29-1	TRBJ1-1	.	SVSYEGTLNTEAF
TRBV27	TRBJ1-5	.	ASSKGAGLDSNQPQH
TRBV3-1/TRBV3-2	TRBJ1-2	.	ASTPQGEANYGYT
TRBV11-3	TRBJ2-5	.	ASSPGERYQETQY
TRBV19	TRBJ1-5	once	ASTPGRGNQPQH
TRBV11-2	TRBJ2-2	.	ASSLDPRVGPDGELF
TRBV21-1	TRBJ2-3	few	ASSSDRRTDTQY
TRBV9	TRBJ1-2	.	ASSVDLGQARDYT
TRBV25-1	TRBJ1-3	.	ASSEYGQVGNTIY
TRBV9	TRBJ2-7	once	ASSTGQPLGVQY
TRBV18	TRBJ2-3	.	ASSPIVSGGTTDTQY
TRBV28	TRBJ1-5	.	ASGDRGRLWPQH
TRBV7-3	TRBJ2-3	.	ASSEGLAPTDTQY
TRBV5-1	TRBJ1-4	.	ASSLSSRRGNEKLF
TRBV2	TRBJ2-3	.	ASSEITDTQY
TRBV12-3/TRBV12-4	TRBJ1-2	.	ASRTGGGGYT
TRBV28	TRBJ1-4	.	ASSPHGGASEKLF
TRBV29-1	TRBJ1-5	.	SEGQGANNQPQH
TRBV12-3/TRBV12-4	TRBJ1-2	.	ASTLGQGGGYT
TRBV4-1	TRBJ1-2	.	ASSQDEGANYGYT
TRBV3-1/TRBV3-2	TRBJ1-3	.	ASSHRVGNTIY
TRBV19	TRBJ1-2	.	ASSIARTYGYT
TRBV5-8	TRBJ1-6	.	ASSLRGVGSPLH
TRBV7-8	TRBJ2-7	.	ASSDRLPWPDEQY